These 24 T cell receptor beta chains were sequenced from one sample in a study of siplizumab effects on memory and regulatory T cells. Repertoires were generated with immunoSEQ multiplex PCR, while TCRdb's copy carries only in-frame clones and drops some. This table holds roughly 100,000 clones, over 90% found once. The sample taken for sequencing was Tregs sorted from blood. The receptors originated from a human donor in good health.

The chain links TRBV4-1 to TRBJ2-3; 8 positions match TRBD2. This CDR3 spans 20 amino acids. V gave up 0 bases and J gave up 2 bases; unmatched junction bases: 16. Germline V gene lookup returns CDR1 MGHRA and CDR2 YSYEKL. This CDR3 is CASSQDRNSGANHYTDTQYF. CDR3 nucleotides: TGCGCCAGCAGCCAAGATCGTAATAGCGGGGCGAACCACTACACAGATACGCAGTATTTT.

Details on this clone: Other DNA sequences of this sample code for an identical CDR3. The chain recombines TRBV19 with TRBJ2-2; D is ambiguous. CDR3 size: 12 residues. From germline, CDR1 is LNHDA and CDR2 SQIVND (reference sequence). The V and J ends lost 3 bases and 6 bases respectively, with 5 bases between them. As DNA, the CDR3 is TGTGCCAGTAGTATCCGGTCCGGGGAGCTGTTTTTT. Its protein product is CASSIRSGELFF. Drawing the rest from reference TRBV19 and TRBJ2-2, the complete variable domain is DGGITQSPKYLFRKEGQNVTLSCEQNLNHDAMYWYRQDPGQGLRLIYYSQIVNDFQKGDIAEGYSVSREKKESFPLTVTSAQKNPTAFYLCASSIRSGELFFGEGSRLTVL.

This clone was detected once. This chain uses TRBV27 with TRBJ2-3; 7 bases map to TRBD2. V dropped 7 bases and J dropped 2; count of bases not matched to a gene: 15. Germline loops: CDR1 MNHEY, CDR2 SMNVEV (reference sequence). The CDR3 is 17 residues long. The CDR3 region is CASIGRGAGVNTDTQYF. As DNA, the CDR3 is TGTGCCAGCATCGGCCGAGGGGCGGGAGTAAACACAGATACGCAGTATTTT.

This chain connects TRBV9 to TRBJ2-1; 8 nucleotides match TRBD2. Germline CDR1 reads SGDLS; CDR2 reads YYNGEE. Trimming removed 4 bases from V and 6 bases from J; junction bases left unmatched: 6. The CDR3 length is 14 residues. The CDR3 region is CASSYGTRRNEQFF. The CDR3 bases are TGTGCCAGCAGCTACGGGACTAGACGCAATGAGCAGTTCTTC.

The chain is built from TRBV5-1 and TRBJ2-3; 7 positions agree with TRBD1. This CDR3 comprises 15 residues. Germline loops: CDR1 SGHRS, CDR2 YFSETQ. V dropped 4 bases and J dropped 4; count of bases not matched to a gene: 9. The CDR3 coding sequence is TGCGCCAGCAGCCTCAGGACAGGTAGCGCAGATACGCAGTATTTT. Its translation is CASSLRTGSADTQYF. Using reference TRBV5-1 and TRBJ2-3 for the parts outside the CDR3, the full variable domain is KAGVTQTPRYLIKTRGQQVTLSCSPISGHRSVSWYQQTPGQGLQFLFEYFSETQRNKGNFPGRFSGRQFSNSRSEMNVSTLELGDSALYLCASSLRTGSADTQYFGPGTRLTVL.

The gene calls are TRBV25-1 and TRBJ2-7; 9 nucleotides align to TRBD1. V shed 6 bases and J 1 base; nucleotides not matched to a gene: 4. This CDR3 has 14 amino acids. CDR1 MGHDK and CDR2 SYGVNS come from the germline V gene. The CDR3, as DNA: TGTGCCAGCAGCTTACAGGGGGCTTCCTACGAGCAGTACTTC. It translates to CASSLQGASYEQYF.

The chain carries TRBV5-6 and TRBJ1-2; D is possibly TRBD1 (6 bases). Germline assignment: CDR1 SGHDT and CDR2 YYEEEE. The V gene lost 0 bases and the J gene lost 0 bases, with 9 bases spanning the gap. The CDR3 totals 15 residues. In DNA form, the CDR3 reads TGTGCCAGCAGCTTGGGACAGGCAGCTAACTATGGCTACACCTTC. Protein product: CASSLGQAANYGYTF.

This clone was recorded once. The chain joins TRBV2 to TRBJ2-3; the D gene is possibly TRBD2 (6 bases). V was clipped by 6 bases and J by 0 bases, with 13 bases between them. CDR1 is SNHLY and CDR2 is FYNNEI in the germline V gene. There are 15 residues in the CDR3. The CDR3 loop is CASRYSGFSTDTQYF. CDR3 nucleotides: TGTGCCAGCAGGTACAGCGGGTTTAGCACAGATACGCAGTATTTT. Full variable domain (outside the CDR3, taken from reference TRBV2 and TRBJ2-3): EPEVTQTPSHQVTQMGQEVILRCVPISNHLYFYWYRQILGQKVEFLVSFYNNEISEKSEIFDDQFSVERPDGSNFTLKIRSTKLEDSAMYFCASRYSGFSTDTQYFGPGTRLTVL.

The rearrangement links TRBV19 to TRBJ1-3; D gene unclear. The CDR3 spans 15 residues. Trimming cost V 8 bases and J 0 bases, with 14 bases left between them. Germline V gene data show CDR1 as LNHDA and CDR2 as SQIVND (reference sequence). The DNA for the CDR3 is TGTGCCAGTGGCGGGAGTGTGTCCTCTGGAAACACCATATATTTT. Its protein product is CASGGSVSSGNTIYF.

This chain connects TRBV5-1 to TRBJ2-1; unclear D gene. This CDR3 is 13 amino acids long. With 0 bases removed from V and 7 bases from J, the gap between germline ends came to 8 bases. CDR1 and CDR2 from the germline V gene are SGHRS and YFSETQ. The CDR3 DNA sequence: TGCGCCAGCAGCTTGGTACGAGCTAATGAGCAGTTCTTC. The encoded protein is CASSLVRANEQFF. Combining the CDR3 with reference TRBV5-1 and TRBJ2-1 gives the whole variable domain KAGVTQTPRYLIKTRGQQVTLSCSPISGHRSVSWYQQTPGQGLQFLFEYFSETQRNKGNFPGRFSGRQFSNSRSEMNVSTLELGDSALYLCASSLVRANEQFFGPGTRLTVL.

The rearrangement joins TRBV20-1 to TRBJ1-2; D call uncertain. The germline V gene has CDR1 DFQATT and CDR2 SNEGSKA (reference sequence). Trimming cost V 3 bases and J 8 bases, with 10 bases left between them. The CDR3 contains 11 residues. CDR3 amino acids: CSASLVSGYTF. Here the CDR3 DNA reads TGCAGTGCTAGTCTGGTATCAGGCTACACCTTC.

This clone was recorded only once. The chain employs TRBV6-6 and TRBJ1-4; D ambiguous. V was trimmed by 5 bases and J by 7 bases, leaving 14 bases between them. CDR3 length: 14 residues. Germline CDR1 MNHNY, CDR2 SVGAGI (reference sequence). The CDR3 sequence is CASSRGTPGEKLFF. The CDR3 DNA follows: TGTGCCAGCAGTCGGGGAACCCCGGGTGAAAAACTGTTTTTT.

This rearrangement joins TRBV6-5 to TRBJ1-2, with TRBD1 identical over 8 bases. CDR1 MNHEY and CDR2 SVGAGI come from the germline V gene. The CDR3 runs 14 residues. V trimming: 5 bases; J trimming: 8 bases; junction bases outside the gene matches: 10. The DNA of the CDR3 is TGTGCCAGCAGTACCCACGGACAGGGCGAGGGCTACACCTTC. Residues: CASSTHGQGEGYTF.

The chain couples TRBV10-3 to TRBJ2-7, with D perhaps TRBD1 (6 bases). Trimming removed 3 bases at V and 0 bases at J, with 6 bases between. CDR1 is ENHRY, CDR2 SYGVKD, per germline. The CDR3 has 13 amino acids. The CDR3 loop is CAISDRGSYEQYF. In DNA form, the CDR3 reads TGTGCCATCAGTGACAGGGGCTCCTACGAGCAGTACTTC.

The chain employs TRBV4-2 and TRBJ1-6; D is unclear. Germline V gene lookup returns CDR1 LGHNA and CDR2 YNFKEQ. V was shortened by 1 base and J by 10 bases, with 14 bases between the two germline ends. The CDR3 runs to 15 residues. The CDR3 nucleotides are TGTGCCAGCAGCCAAGTGGTACCGGGGAGGTCACCCCTCCACTTT. Its protein product is CASSQVVPGRSPLHF.

The rearrangement links TRBV7-9 to TRBJ1-6; D gene ambiguous. V was cut by 1 base and J by 7 bases, with 8 bases left in between. Germline V gene lookup returns CDR1 SEHNR and CDR2 FQNEAQ (reference sequence). The CDR3 has 14 amino acids. CDR3 sequence (DNA): TGTGCCAGCAGCTTAGGTCAGCTCAATTCACCCCTCCACTTT. Encoded protein: CASSLGQLNSPLHF. The full variable domain, in which reference TRBV7-9 and TRBJ1-6 provide the parts outside the CDR3, is DTGVSQNPRHKITKRGQNVTFRCDPISEHNRLYWYRQTLGQGPEFLTYFQNEAQLEKSRLLSDRFSAERPKGSFSTLEIQRTEQGDSAMYLCASSLGQLNSPLHFGNGTRLTVT.

This chain connects TRBV5-1 to TRBJ2-1; 14 nucleotides line up with TRBD2. This CDR3 has 17 amino acids. Trimming at V came to 3 bases and at J to 6 bases, leaving 8 bases not matched to a gene. CDR1 is SGHRS and CDR2 is YFSETQ in the germline V gene. Here the CDR3 reads CASSYLPGLAGGNEQFF. The CDR3 DNA is TGCGCCAGCAGCTACCTACCAGGACTAGCGGGGGGCAATGAGCAGTTCTTC. Looking up the rest from reference TRBV5-1 and TRBJ2-1 gives the full variable domain: KAGVTQTPRYLIKTRGQQVTLSCSPISGHRSVSWYQQTPGQGLQFLFEYFSETQRNKGNFPGRFSGRQFSNSRSEMNVSTLELGDSALYLCASSYLPGLAGGNEQFFGPGTRLTVL.

CDR3 sequence: CATRRGPSTDTQYF. The CDR3 DNA is TGTGCCACCCGGAGGGGCCCTAGCACAGATACGCAGTATTTT. The chain is built from TRBV19 and TRBJ2-3, with TRBD2 as a possible D gene (6 bases). Trimming left V 10 bases short and J 0 bases short, with 14 bases between. CDR3 length equals 14 residues. Germline-derived CDR1 and CDR2 are LNHDA and SQIVND (reference sequence).

The rearrangement uses TRBV10-3 and TRBJ2-2; possible D gene TRBD2, 6 bases. V was shortened by 0 bases and J by 5 bases, with 7 bases between the two germline ends. The CDR3 totals 14 residues. Germline loops: CDR1 ENHRY, CDR2 SYGVKD. This CDR3 is CAISESGGTGELFF. The CDR3 DNA follows: TGTGCCATCAGTGAGTCTGGAGGGACCGGGGAGCTGTTTTTT.

This sequence joins TRBV18 and TRBJ2-2; tentative D call: TRBD1 (6 bases). Germline loops: CDR1 KGHSH, CDR2 LQKENI. The V and J ends lost 2 bases and 3 bases respectively, with 13 bases between them. CDR3 length: 16 amino acids. As DNA, the CDR3 is TGTGCCAGCTCACCAGTCCCCCCAGGGGACACCGGGGAGCTGTTTTTT. It yields the protein CASSPVPPGDTGELFF.

V usage is TRBV14 and J usage is TRBJ1-6; 9 positions agree with TRBD1. The CDR3 length is 19 residues. V shed 3 bases, J shed 9 bases, and the junction held 18 bases outside the gene matches. Germline V gene data show CDR1 as SGHDN and CDR2 as FVKESK. The DNA for the CDR3 is TGTGCCAGCAGCCATGTTAACAGGGGGCCGGTATATAATACTTCACCCCTCCACTTT. Encoded protein: CASSHVNRGPVYNTSPLHF. The full variable domain, its missing parts supplied by reference TRBV14 and TRBJ1-6, is EAGVTQFPSHSVIEKGQTVTLRCDPISGHDNLYWYRRVMGKEIKFLLHFVKESKQDESGMPNNRFLAERTGGTYSTLKVQPAELEDSGVYFCASSHVNRGPVYNTSPLHFGNGTRLTVT.

V is TRBV27 and J is TRBJ1-2, with D perhaps TRBD1 (5 bases). Trimming stripped 3 bases from V and 4 bases from J, with 9 bases between. CDR3 length equals 13 residues. Germline CDR1 MNHEY, CDR2 SMNVEV (reference sequence). The CDR3 coding sequence is TGTGCCAGCAGTTTCGGGGGAAGCTATGGCTACACCTTC. It encodes CASSFGGSYGYTF.

The rearrangement uses TRBV4-1 and TRBJ1-2; perhaps TRBD1 as D (5 bases). The CDR3 runs to 15 residues. Deletions cut 6 bases from V and 2 bases from J, with 16 bases between. The germline CDR1 and CDR2 sequences are MGHRA and YSYEKL. CDR3 DNA: TGCGCCAGCAGACGGGACGCCTTTTCGAACTATGGCTACACCTTC. This codes for CASRRDAFSNYGYTF.

About this clone: At one end, the junction sequence differs from germline, possibly due to a read error. The genes are TRBV15 and TRBJ2-1; 10 bases line up with TRBD2. Germline CDR1 LNHNV, CDR2 YYDKDF (reference sequence). This CDR3 has 13 amino acids. The CDR3 is CATSRETSGHSLF. The CDR3 nucleotides are TGTGCCACCAGCAGAGAGACTAGCGGGCATTCCCTCTTC.